This TCR beta chain stems from a study of early T cells in non-severe SARS-CoV-2 infection. General study findings and limits: The study's VDJdb matching favored anti-spike CD8 responses and missed private and CD4 specificities.

Individual cDNA molecules were tagged with unique molecular identifiers, the study reported. TCRdb ran MiXCR on the 5' RACE reads and lists one entry per CDR3 protein. This table holds 80,000 to 95,000 distinct CDR3 sequences, 12% to 15% found once. Details on this clonotype: The antigen is not known. A much more abundant neighbour one base away suggests this may be a read error.

Sequencing was carried out using whole blood. The receptor's source is an adult who was a healthcare worker with PCR-confirmed SARS-CoV-2 infection or an uninfected control (not recorded which).

The CDR3 is CASSFRGAGYGYIF. For the CDR3, the DNA is TGTGCCAGCAGCTTCAGGGGCGCCGGCTATGGCTACATCTTC. This chain connects TRBV7-2 to TRBJ1-2; D perhaps matches TRBD1 (6 bases). Germline-derived CDR1 and CDR2 are SGHTA and FQGNSA. The CDR3 runs 14 residues.